This record covers a single TCR beta chain. Its antigen is unknown. A much larger clone lies one base from this, so it may be a read error. The sample comes from a study of T cells in Graves' hyperthyroidism and ophthalmopathy. Regions amplified from RNA transcripts were the TCR beta CDR3 regions. Initially, a first-round RT-PCR of the TCR CDR3 employed the HTBI primer set. TCRdb recomputed calls from the multiplex PCR reads with MiXCR, one row per CDR3 protein. The table has under 600,000 distinct CDR3 sequences, 16% seen once. Germline V gene data show CDR1 as MNHNS and CDR2 as SASEGT. CDR3 length equals 15 residues. The germline V and J ends were trimmed by 4 bases and 4 bases, with 14 bases remaining between them. Study-wide findings and caveats: Most thyroid-expanded clonotypes above 0.001 were also found in blood.

Sequenced: blood. The sequence came from a woman aged 40-49 years with Graves' ophthalmopathy. The chain recombines TRBV6-1 with TRBJ2-1, with a possible D match to TRBD1 (6 bases). CDR3 sequence reads: CASSGRNRDYNEQFF. For the CDR3, the DNA is TGTGCCAGCAGTGGACGGAACAGGGATTACAATGAGCAGTTCTTC.